This entry features one T cell receptor beta chain sequence. Antigen specificity is unknown. The repertoire was sequenced with immunoSEQ multiplex PCR; TCRdb's copy has only in-frame clones and lacks some. Of 110,000 or so clones listed, around 85% are singletons. The donors were in the 120-subject validation cohort; that cohort was separate from the approximately 670-subject first cohort. The entry originates in a study of cytomegalovirus exposure and HLA in healthy donors. Germline assignment: CDR1 WNHNN and CDR2 SYGVQD (reference sequence). V lost 6 bases, J lost 4 bases, and 7 bases stayed unmatched. The CDR3 extends over 14 amino acids. Whole-study findings and limits: With high specificity and sensitivity, the classifier reportedly diagnosed cytomegalovirus status.

The chain has TRBV10-1 and TRBJ2-3; the match to TRBD2 covers 7 bases. The specimen was PBMCs. The sequence derives from a man between 18 and 35 years old in good health and CMV-seropositive. The CDR3 DNA reads as TGCGCCAGCAGCATTGGGGGGGAGCCAGATACGCAGTATTTT. This encodes CASSIGGEPDTQYF.